The entry below describes one T cell receptor beta chain. The antigen remains undetermined. Germline and junction disagree at one end, which may indicate a read error. The data stem from a study of cytomegalovirus exposure and HLA in healthy donors. Germline V gene data show CDR1 as SEHNR and CDR2 as FQNEAQ (reference sequence). This CDR3 is built from 12 residues. Study findings and constraints: Researchers counted 164 TCR beta chains as cytomegalovirus-associated.

The PCR ran on 60 Vbeta and 13 Jbeta primers. Generated by immunoSEQ multiplex PCR, the TCRdb table keeps only in-frame clones and is missing some. The sample contains roughly 190,000 clones, 75% to 90% of which appear only once. This sequence joins TRBV7-9 and TRBJ2-4; D unclear. Sequenced: PBMCs. This sequence was found in a boy aged 2-15 years in good health and CMV-seronegative. The CDR3 loop reads CSSSAGTDTQYF. CDR3 nucleotide sequence: TGTTCCAGCAGCGCCGGAACTGACACCCAGTACTTC.